The subject of this entry is one T cell receptor (beta chain). This specimen belongs to a study of blood T cell repertoires in COVID-19. Study in general: Spain, Italy and the United States supplied samples that represented acute and convalescent COVID-19.

Resolution of symptoms, clearance, or two negative PCRs was present in recovered Cohort 3 donors. The data were produced by immunoSEQ multiplex PCR, yet TCRdb's version contains in-frame clones alone and is incomplete. The sample shows over 250,000 clones, roughly 90% of them seen only once. Trimming took 1 base from V and 0 from J; bases not matched to a gene: 1. CDR3 length equals 17 residues. Per the germline V gene, CDR1 is SGHRS and CDR2 is YFSETQ. Specimen: PBMCs or T cells enriched from blood (not recorded which). The clonotype was recovered from a woman in her fifties or sixties who had recovered from COVID-19. This chain joins TRBV5-1 and TRBJ2-6; 10 bases map to TRBD2. Written as DNA, the CDR3 is TGCGCCAGCAGCTTGACTAGCGGGGTCTCTGGGGCCAACGTCCTGACTTTC. Amino acid sequence: CASSLTSGVSGANVLTF.